This TCR beta chain derives from a study of memory CD4+ T cells and cytomegalovirus serostatus. The assay was immunoSEQ multiplex PCR, and TCRdb's table has in-frame clones only and misses some. Found here are 58,000 or so clones, 70% to 80% of them singletons; the top ten hold about 2.4%. The sort gate was single viable CD3+CD4+CD8-CD45RO+ cells for memory CD4+ T cells. Donors' CMV status reflects serum IgG against pp150, pp28, p38, p52. The ends lost 7 bases at V and 6 bases at J; junction bases unmatched: 3. CDR1 and CDR2 from the germline V gene are SGHAT and FQNNGV. The length of the CDR3 is 13 residues.

This TCR came from an adult in good health and CMV-seropositive. Sequencing was done on a sample of memory CD4+ T cells from blood. V usage is TRBV11-2 and J usage is TRBJ1-4; 9 bases fit TRBD1. CDR3 sequence (DNA): TGTGCCAGCACCCGGGACAGGGATGAAAAACTGTTTTTT. Protein product: CASTRDRDEKLFF.